This T cell receptor (beta chain) derives from a study of cytomegalovirus exposure and HLA in healthy donors. Study conclusions and caveats: The study designated around 150 TCR beta chains cytomegalovirus-associated. A classifier reportedly called cytomegalovirus status with high sensitivity and specificity. It was confirmed in vitro that a few of the CMV-associated chains were specific for CMV antigens.

Sequenced by immunoSEQ multiplex PCR; TCRdb stores in-frame clones only, minus some. The sample has 85,000 to 120,000 clones, about 95% seen once. This clone showed up just once. The antigen remains undetermined. The CDR3 is made up of 16 amino acids. V lost 4 bases to trimming and J lost 3 bases; unmatched junction nucleotides: 7. Germline V gene sequence: CDR1 ENHRY, CDR2 SYGVKD. Material for sequencing was PBMCs. The source is a woman aged 18-29 years in good health and CMV-seronegative. The V and J genes are TRBV10-3 and TRBJ2-3, with 10 positions matching TRBD2. CDR3 sequence reads: CAISGSSGSTTDTQYF. The CDR3 nucleotides are TGTGCCATCAGTGGCTCTAGCGGGAGTACTACAGATACGCAGTATTTT.